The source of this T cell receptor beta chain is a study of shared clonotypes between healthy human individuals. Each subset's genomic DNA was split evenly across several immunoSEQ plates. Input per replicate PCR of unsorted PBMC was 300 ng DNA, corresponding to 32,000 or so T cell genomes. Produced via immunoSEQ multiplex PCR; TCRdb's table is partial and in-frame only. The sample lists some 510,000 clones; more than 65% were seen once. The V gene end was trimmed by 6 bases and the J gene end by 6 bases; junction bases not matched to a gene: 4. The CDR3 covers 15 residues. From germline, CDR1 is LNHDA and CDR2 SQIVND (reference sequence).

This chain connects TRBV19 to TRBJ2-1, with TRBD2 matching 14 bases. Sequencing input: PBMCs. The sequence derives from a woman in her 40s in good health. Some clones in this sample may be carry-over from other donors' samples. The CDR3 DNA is TGTGCCAGTAGGACTAGCGGGAGGGGAAGCAATGAGCAGTTCTTC. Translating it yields CASRTSGRGSNEQFF.